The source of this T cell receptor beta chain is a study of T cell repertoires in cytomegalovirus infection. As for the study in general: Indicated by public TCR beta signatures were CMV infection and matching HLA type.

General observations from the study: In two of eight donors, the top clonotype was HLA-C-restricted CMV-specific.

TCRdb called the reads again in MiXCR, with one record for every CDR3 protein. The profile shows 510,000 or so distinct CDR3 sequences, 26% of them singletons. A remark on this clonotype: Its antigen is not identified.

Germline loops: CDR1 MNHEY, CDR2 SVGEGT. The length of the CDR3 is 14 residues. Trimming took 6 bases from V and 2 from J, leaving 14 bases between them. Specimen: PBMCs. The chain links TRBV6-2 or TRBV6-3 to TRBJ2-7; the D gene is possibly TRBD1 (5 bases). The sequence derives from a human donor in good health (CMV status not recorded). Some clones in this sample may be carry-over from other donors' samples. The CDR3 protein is CASSSRGHPYEQYF. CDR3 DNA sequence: TGTGCCAGCAGCTCCAGAGGACACCCCTACGAGCAGTACTTC.